This TCR beta chain was identified in a study of T cell responses to AZD1222 COVID-19 vaccine. Overall study: Some second doses came at about 4 weeks and others at about 12 weeks; these were pooled. Points from the study as a whole: Clonal diversity was possibly underestimated, and the donors were mostly white British, with more females. None of the repertoires were sampled until the peak T cell response had passed.

Worth noting for this clone: Its cognate antigen is unknown.

The data were produced by immunoSEQ multiplex PCR, yet TCRdb's version contains in-frame clones alone and is incomplete. The sample yields about 110,000 clones, roughly nine tenths seen once. The clonotype originates from an adult in good health. The specimen comprised peripheral blood, sampled on day 0 of AZD1222 vaccination.

The CDR3 here is CAGKTGMNTEAFF. In DNA, the CDR3 is TGTGCCGGAAAGACAGGGATGAACACTGAAGCTTTCTTT. The gene calls are TRBV30 and TRBJ1-1; 7 bases match TRBD1. Per germline, CDR1 GTSNPN and CDR2 SVGIG (reference sequence). The CDR3 sequence is 13 residues long. V shed 8 bases and J 0 bases; nucleotides not matched to a gene: 6.